This TCR beta chain originates from a study of tumor-infiltrating lymphocytes in localized non-small cell lung cancer. For this clone: Antigen unknown.

V was pared by 3 bases and J by 6 bases, with 4 bases of the junction left unmatched. This CDR3 spans 14 amino acids. Germline CDR1 and CDR2: LNHDA and SQIVND (reference sequence). Method: immunoSEQ multiplex PCR; TCRdb's copy keeps in-frame clones and lacks some. Seen here are about 16,000 clones, roughly 79% observed once, and the top ten hold approximately 8.2%. The study, taken as a whole, reports: Higher tumor T cell infiltration than in uninvolved lung was supported by TCRbeta sequencing. T-cell fraction did not differ between immunotypes IM1 and IM2.

This chain uses TRBV19 with TRBJ1-5, with 8 nucleotides matching TRBD1. The receptor comes from a human donor with non-small cell lung cancer. Sequencing used lung tumor tissue. The CDR3 is CASSMGQVGQPQHF. The CDR3 coding sequence is TGTGCCAGTAGTATGGGACAGGTCGGTCAGCCCCAGCATTTT.